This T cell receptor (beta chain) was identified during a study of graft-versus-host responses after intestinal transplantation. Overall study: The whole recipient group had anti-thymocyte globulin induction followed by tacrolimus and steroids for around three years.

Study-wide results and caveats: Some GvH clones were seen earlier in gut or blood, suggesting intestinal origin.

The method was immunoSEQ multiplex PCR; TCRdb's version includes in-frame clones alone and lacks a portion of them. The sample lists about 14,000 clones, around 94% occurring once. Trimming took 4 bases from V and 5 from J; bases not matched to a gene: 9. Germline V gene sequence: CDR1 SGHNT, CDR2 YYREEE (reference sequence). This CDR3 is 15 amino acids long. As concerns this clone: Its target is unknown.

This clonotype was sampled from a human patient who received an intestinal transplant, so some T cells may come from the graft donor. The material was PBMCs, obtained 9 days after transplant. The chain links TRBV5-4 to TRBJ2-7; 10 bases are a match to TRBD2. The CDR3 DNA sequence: TGTGCCAGCAGCCTAGGGGCTAGCGGGAGTAACGAGCAGTACTTC. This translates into CASSLGASGSNEQYF.